Listed here are 27 T cell receptor beta chains from one sample, sequenced in a study of graft-versus-host responses after intestinal transplantation. Antigens for these TCRs are unknown. This table comes from immunoSEQ multiplex PCR, and its TCRdb copy is limited to in-frame clones, with some not included. Among under 100,000 clones listed, roughly 80% were seen once. Source: unstimulated CD4+ T cells sorted from spleen or lymph node cells, taken before intestinal transplant. These receptor sequences come from a human donor who received an intestinal transplant.

In the case of this clone: Other DNA sequences within the sample encode an identical CDR3. V is TRBV5-1 and J is TRBJ2-5, with a tentative D call TRBD1 (6 bases). V dropped 5 bases and J dropped 3 bases, with 17 bases sitting between them. Germline-derived CDR1 and CDR2 are SGHRS and YFSETQ. This CDR3 has 15 amino acids. The CDR3 reads CASSTREGTKETQYF. The DNA for the CDR3 is TGCGCCAGCAGTACTCGCGAGGGGACAAAAGAGACCCAGTACTTC.

Only a few counts were recorded for this clone. This chain uses TRBV11-2 with TRBJ2-5, with TRBD2 matching over 7 bases. Unmatched junction bases numbered 13, after V lost 5 bases and J lost 4 bases. The CDR3 loop spans 16 amino acids. Germline V lookup: CDR1 SGHAT, CDR2 FQNNGV. The CDR3 DNA sequence: TGTGCCAGCAGCCAAGCTTTTGCGCCGGGGGGAGAGACCCAGTACTTC. Translating it yields CASSQAFAPGGETQYF.

This sequence joins TRBV5-6 and TRBJ2-3; D remains ambiguous. This CDR3 is 13 amino acids long. CDR1 SGHDT and CDR2 YYEEEE come from the germline V gene. Deletions cut 7 bases from V and 1 base from J, with 10 bases between. In nucleotides, the CDR3 is TGTGCCAGCCGGGTAGGAGGCACAGATACGCAGTATTTT. Amino acids: CASRVGGTDTQYF.

The chain carries TRBV5-8 and TRBJ2-7; D is possibly TRBD1 (5 bases). This CDR3 spans 12 amino acids. V was clipped by 1 base and J by 12 bases, with 14 bases between them. CDR1 is SGHTS, CDR2 YDEGEE, per germline. The DNA for the CDR3 is TGTGCCAGCAGCTTGCCCCGGACACCTCGGTACTTC. Protein sequence: CASSLPRTPRYF. Combining the CDR3 with reference TRBV5-8 and TRBJ2-7 gives the whole variable domain EAGVTQSPTHLIKTRGQQATLRCSPISGHTSVYWYQQALGLGLQFLLWYDEGEERNRGNFPPRFSGRQFPNYSSELNVNALELEDSALYLCASSLPRTPRYFGPGTRLTVT.

This rearrangement joins TRBV9 to TRBJ2-5; no clear D gene. The V gene lost 0 bases and the J gene lost 2 bases, with 8 bases spanning the gap. This CDR3 is built from 14 residues. CDR1 is SGDLS and CDR2 is YYNGEE in the germline V gene. DNA of the CDR3: TGTGCCAGCAGCGTAGATGTCAGGCAAGAGACCCAGTACTTC. This sequence encodes CASSVDVRQETQYF.

The count of this clone is one. The chain links TRBV5-1 to TRBJ1-5; D is uncertain. Looked up from germline, CDR1 is SGHRS and CDR2 is YFSETQ. V was shortened by 5 bases and J by 6 bases, with 12 bases between the two germline ends. This CDR3 region has 13 residues. CDR3 amino acids: CASSVDGGQPQHF. The CDR3 coding sequence is TGCGCCAGCAGTGTGGACGGAGGTCAGCCCCAGCATTTT.

The J gene is TRBJ1-1, the V gene TRBV7-3, with a weak D call TRBD1 (5 bases). CDR3 size: 13 residues. Germline values: CDR1 SGHTA, CDR2 FQGTGA. Trimming pared 4 bases from V and 4 bases from J, leaving 10 bases between. CDR3 loop: CASSSAGGTEAFF. CDR3 bases: TGTGCCAGCAGCTCCGCGGGGGGCACTGAAGCTTTCTTT.

This clone was counted a few times. The chain couples TRBV11-1 to TRBJ1-1; tentatively, D is TRBD1 (6 bases). CDR1 is SGHAT, CDR2 FQDESV, per germline (reference sequence). The CDR3 covers 14 residues. Trimming removed 6 bases from V and 1 base from J, with 12 bases in between. CDR3 in amino acids: CASRRTGKNTEAFF. CDR3 nucleotide sequence: TGTGCCAGCAGACGAACAGGGAAGAACACTGAAGCTTTCTTT.

The chain is built from TRBV5-1 and TRBJ2-1, with 12 nucleotides matching TRBD2. There are 15 residues in the CDR3. Unmatched junction bases numbered 4, after V lost 0 bases and J lost 9 bases. CDR1 SGHRS and CDR2 YFSETQ come from the germline V gene. The CDR3 spells CASSLGLAGVSEQFF. For the CDR3, the DNA is TGCGCCAGCAGCTTGGGACTAGCGGGGGTGAGTGAGCAGTTCTTC.

The V gene is TRBV6-5, the J gene TRBJ2-7; 7 positions match TRBD1. Germline assignment: CDR1 MNHEY and CDR2 SVGAGI. The CDR3 is 16 amino acids. Unmatched junction bases numbered 12, after V lost 0 bases and J lost 7 bases. The CDR3 loop is CASSYSGAGGPGEQYF. For the CDR3, the DNA is TGTGCCAGCAGTTACTCTGGGGCAGGGGGACCGGGAGAGCAGTACTTC.

The chain carries TRBV5-1 and TRBJ1-3; weak D call: TRBD1 (5 bases). The CDR3 has 14 residues. V was clipped by 3 bases and J by 1 base, with 8 bases between them. Germline V gene data show CDR1 as SGHRS and CDR2 as YFSETQ. The CDR3 sequence is CASSWRGSGNTIYF. The DNA for the CDR3 is TGCGCCAGCAGCTGGAGGGGTTCTGGAAACACCATATATTTT.

This clone appeared a few times. This chain joins TRBV27 and TRBJ2-5, with unresolved D. Germline CDR1 and CDR2: MNHEY and SMNVEV (reference sequence). Trimming took 3 bases from V and 4 from J, leaving 6 bases between them. The CDR3 loop spans 12 amino acids. The CDR3 DNA is TGTGCCAGCAGTTTGCTAGGAGAGACCCAGTACTTC. Translating it yields CASSLLGETQYF.

This chain joins TRBV7-9 and TRBJ1-4; TRBD1 might be the D (6 bases). V gave up 4 bases and J gave up 8 bases, with 8 bases separating them. There are 12 residues in the CDR3. Germline CDR1 and CDR2: SEHNR and FQNEAQ (reference sequence). CDR3 region: CASSYGTEKLFF. The CDR3 DNA is TGTGCCAGCAGCTACGGGACAGAAAAACTGTTTTTT.

The genes are TRBV19 and TRBJ2-7; D not certain. Germline V gene sequence: CDR1 LNHDA, CDR2 SQIVND (reference sequence). V was cut by 7 bases and J by 0 bases, with 7 bases left in between. The CDR3 extends over 12 amino acids. This chain's CDR3 is CASMGNSYEQYF. CDR3 coding DNA: TGTGCCAGTATGGGCAACTCCTACGAGCAGTACTTC.

In its sample, this clone was seen once. The V call is TRBV7-3, the J call TRBJ2-5; tentative D call: TRBD1 (5 bases). Germline assignment: CDR1 SGHTA and CDR2 FQGTGA. The length of the CDR3 is 13 residues. The V end was cut by 1 base, the J end by 4 bases, with 7 bases between. The CDR3 spells CASSLNTGETQYF. DNA for the CDR3: TGTGCCAGCAGCTTAAACACAGGAGAGACCCAGTACTTC.

This clone was seen just once. The rearrangement links TRBV28 to TRBJ1-5, with TRBD1 as a possible D gene (6 bases). The CDR3 runs 14 residues. The germline gives CDR1 MDHEN, CDR2 SYDVKM. Trimming took off 3 bases at V and 6 bases at J, with 12 bases between the two ends. In DNA form, the CDR3 reads TGTGCCAGCAGTTTTTCAGGGGCAAGTCAGCCCCAGCATTTT. Amino acid sequence: CASSFSGASQPQHF. Looking up the rest from reference TRBV28 and TRBJ1-5 gives the full variable domain: DVKVTQSSRYLVKRTGEKVFLECVQDMDHENMFWYRQDPGLGLRLIYFSYDVKMKEKGDIPEGYSVSREKKERFSLILESASTNQTSMYLCASSFSGASQPQHFGDGTRLSIL.

The chain couples TRBV15 to TRBJ2-3; D gene ambiguous. Per the germline V gene, CDR1 is LNHNV and CDR2 is YYDKDF (reference sequence). The length of the CDR3 is 15 residues. The germline V and J ends were trimmed by 0 bases and 6 bases, with 13 bases remaining between them. CDR3 protein: CATSRDRWLVDTQYF. CDR3 bases: TGTGCCACCAGCAGAGATCGTTGGCTAGTCGATACGCAGTATTTT.

This clone was observed a handful of times. The gene calls are TRBV2 and TRBJ2-3, with TRBD1 as a possible D gene (5 bases). Germline CDR1 is SNHLY and CDR2 is FYNNEI. Trimming stripped 2 bases from V and 3 bases from J, with 9 bases between. The CDR3 totals 14 residues. The CDR3 loop is CASSESPGTDTQYF. The CDR3 DNA reads as TGTGCCAGCAGTGAATCCCCAGGGACAGATACGCAGTATTTT. The entire variable domain, with the rest obtained from reference TRBV2 and TRBJ2-3, is as follows: EPEVTQTPSHQVTQMGQEVILRCVPISNHLYFYWYRQILGQKVEFLVSFYNNEISEKSEIFDDQFSVERPDGSNFTLKIRSTKLEDSAMYFCASSESPGTDTQYFGPGTRLTVL.

The chain employs TRBV13 and TRBJ1-6; 9 bases align to TRBD1. Germline CDR1 reads PRHDT; CDR2 reads FYEKMQ (reference sequence). Trimming at V came to 5 bases and at J to 2 bases, leaving 10 bases not matched to a gene. The CDR3 is made up of 18 amino acids. CDR3 sequence (DNA): TGTGCCAGCAGCGCCCCCGGGACAGGGACCGCCTATAATTCACCCCTCCACTTT. Protein product: CASSAPGTGTAYNSPLHF.

The V and J genes are TRBV28 and TRBJ2-5; D gene unclear. V lost 4 bases to trimming and J lost 4 bases, with 4 bases between them. This CDR3 contains 11 residues. Germline CDR1 MDHEN, CDR2 SYDVKM. DNA for the CDR3: TGTGCCAGCAGTTCCGGAGAGACCCAGTACTTC. This gives the protein CASSSGETQYF.

The chain employs TRBV5-4 and TRBJ1-6; TRBD1 agrees at 7 bases. The V gene's germline CDR1 is SGHNT and CDR2 YYREEE (reference sequence). This CDR3 has 15 residues. With V trimmed by 4 bases and J by 10 bases, 11 bases remained unmatched. CDR3 in amino acids: CASSEGQRPHSPLHF. CDR3 DNA sequence: TGTGCCAGCAGCGAGGGACAGCGGCCGCACTCACCCCTCCACTTT. The whole variable domain, remainder taken from reference TRBV5-4 and TRBJ1-6, is ETGVTQSPTHLIKTRGQQVTLRCSSQSGHNTVSWYQQALGQGPQFIFQYYREEENGRGNFPPRFSGLQFPNYSSELNVNALELDDSALYLCASSEGQRPHSPLHFGNGTRLTVT.

This rearrangement joins TRBV6-5 to TRBJ1-3; D is unresolved. The germline V gene has CDR1 MNHEY and CDR2 SVGAGI. Trimming removed 6 bases from V and 0 bases from J, with 9 bases in between. CDR3 size: 14 residues. As DNA, the CDR3 is TGTGCCAGCAGGGCTCATGTCTCTGGAAACACCATATATTTT. Translating it yields CASRAHVSGNTIYF.

This rearrangement joins TRBV29-1 to TRBJ2-3; D may be TRBD2 (5 bases). The CDR3 totals 12 residues. V dropped 8 bases and J dropped 4 bases, with 13 bases sitting between them. Per the germline V gene, CDR1 is SQVTM and CDR2 is ANQGSEA. For the CDR3, the DNA is TGCAGCCTCGCGGGCCCTGCAGATACGCAGTATTTT. Protein: CSLAGPADTQYF.

V is TRBV5-1 and J is TRBJ2-7; 7 bases are shared with TRBD1. V gave up 0 bases and J gave up 3 bases; unmatched junction bases: 18. Germline V gene data show CDR1 as SGHRS and CDR2 as YFSETQ. The CDR3 length is 19 residues. The CDR3 protein is CASSLAKRTGNVPLYEQYF. CDR3 coding DNA: TGCGCCAGCAGCTTGGCCAAAAGGACAGGCAATGTCCCTCTCTACGAGCAGTACTTC.

This rearrangement joins TRBV6-5 to TRBJ2-1; TRBD2 aligns across 15 bases. With 2 bases clipped from V and 9 bases from J, the junction kept 5 bases outside the gene matches. The CDR3 length is 16 residues. Germline V gives CDR1 MNHEY, CDR2 SVGAGI. CDR3 coding DNA: TGTGCCAGCAGTTACCGGACTAGCGGGGGGGCCGGTGAGCAGTTCTTC. As protein: CASSYRTSGGAGEQFF.

This clone was seen only a few times. The chain joins TRBV28 to TRBJ1-1, with 8 bases fitting TRBD1. Losses at the gene ends were 5 bases for V and 1 base for J; bases not matched to a gene: 12. In germline, CDR1 is MDHEN, CDR2 SYDVKM. CDR3 size: 17 residues. The CDR3 region has the DNA TGTGCCAGCAGTCCCCCTTCTACGGGACAGGCGAACACTGAAGCTTTCTTT. Translation: CASSPPSTGQANTEAFF.

V and J are TRBV19 and TRBJ2-1; D possibly corresponds to TRBD1 (6 bases). This CDR3 region has 14 residues. Trimming pared 7 bases from V and 4 bases from J, leaving 14 bases between. The germline gives CDR1 LNHDA, CDR2 SQIVND (reference sequence). CDR3 region: CASIKGRGYNEQFF. The CDR3 DNA is TGTGCCAGTATAAAAGGCAGGGGTTACAATGAGCAGTTCTTC.